These T cell receptor beta chains were read from a single sample in a study of cytomegalovirus exposure and HLA in healthy donors. Clones were sequenced by immunoSEQ multiplex PCR, and TCRdb holds only the in-frame ones, with some missing. The sample lists approximately 120,000 clones, almost 75% seen once, with roughly 8% in the top ten. The sequenced sample consisted of PBMCs. The receptors shown here come from a middle-aged man in good health and CMV-seronegative. The CDR3 runs from the conserved cysteine through the conserved F or W. Each record gives: V gene, D gene, J gene, clone size, CDR3 protein, CDR3 DNA. D genes are given only for firm matches. Size is omitted from some rows. Given values are once, few, many or a class for expanded clones.

v_call: TRBV19
d_call: NA
j_call: TRBJ1-6
clone_size: few
cdr3_aa: CASSTAADNSPLHF
cdr3_nt: TGTGCCAGTAGTACAGCCGCGGATAATTCACCCCTCCACTTT

v_call: TRBV6-5
d_call: NA
j_call: TRBJ2-5
clone_size: NA
cdr3_aa: CASSYVEGEVTQYF
cdr3_nt: TGTGCCAGCAGTTACGTGGAGGGAGAGGTGACCCAGTACTTC

v_call: TRBV9
d_call: NA
j_call: TRBJ1-2
clone_size: NA
cdr3_aa: CASSIGLDYGYTF
cdr3_nt: TGTGCCAGCAGCATCGGACTCGACTATGGCTACACCTTC

v_call: TRBV6-5
d_call: NA
j_call: TRBJ1-4
clone_size: NA
cdr3_aa: CASSSRNEKLFF
cdr3_nt: TGTGCCAGCAGCTCCCGTAATGAAAAACTGTTTTTT

v_call: TRBV6-1
d_call: NA
j_call: TRBJ2-7
clone_size: few
cdr3_aa: CASSEDPGNSYEQYF
cdr3_nt: TGTGCCAGCAGTGAAGATCCAGGGAACAGCTACGAGCAGTACTTC

v_call: TRBV6-5
d_call: NA
j_call: TRBJ1-5
clone_size: few
cdr3_aa: CASSRTENQPQHF
cdr3_nt: TGTGCCAGCAGCCGGACAGAGAATCAGCCCCAGCATTTT

v_call: TRBV7-9
d_call: TRBD1
j_call: TRBJ2-7
clone_size: NA
cdr3_aa: CASSSKTGKGYEQYF
cdr3_nt: TGTGCCAGCAGCTCAAAGACAGGGAAAGGGTACGAGCAGTACTTC

v_call: TRBV9
d_call: NA
j_call: TRBJ2-1
clone_size: NA
cdr3_aa: CASSTARNEQFF
cdr3_nt: TGTGCCAGCAGCACCGCCAGGAATGAGCAGTTCTTC

v_call: TRBV5-4
d_call: NA
j_call: TRBJ2-5
clone_size: NA
cdr3_aa: CASSSQGPAETQYF
cdr3_nt: TGTGCCAGCAGCTCTCAGGGGCCGGCGGAGACCCAGTACTTC

v_call: TRBV4-1
d_call: TRBD1
j_call: TRBJ1-5
clone_size: NA
cdr3_aa: CASSQVPGGGQPQHF
cdr3_nt: TGCGCCAGCAGTCAAGTTCCAGGGGGTGGGCAGCCCCAGCATTTT

v_call: TRBV12-5
d_call: TRBD1
j_call: TRBJ2-2
clone_size: NA
cdr3_aa: CASAPPGQGGSGELFF
cdr3_nt: TGTGCTAGTGCCCCCCCGGGACAGGGGGGGTCCGGGGAGCTGTTTTTT

v_call: TRBV7-8
d_call: NA
j_call: TRBJ2-7
clone_size: few
cdr3_aa: CASSFGGAPSYEQYF
cdr3_nt: TGTGCCAGCAGCTTCGGTGGAGCGCCCTCCTACGAGCAGTACTTC

v_call: TRBV28
d_call: TRBD1
j_call: TRBJ1-2
clone_size: NA
cdr3_aa: CASSTGQGNYGYTF
cdr3_nt: TGTGCCAGCAGTACCGGACAGGGGAACTATGGCTACACCTTC

v_call: TRBV30
d_call: TRBD1
j_call: TRBJ1-3
clone_size: once
cdr3_aa: CAWRLWDRGFIDTIYF
cdr3_nt: TGTGCCTGGAGACTCTGGGACAGGGGCTTTATAGACACCATATATTTT

v_call: TRBV18
d_call: TRBD1
j_call: TRBJ2-7
clone_size: NA
cdr3_aa: CASSPSTGGWWSDSYEQYF
cdr3_nt: TGTGCCAGCTCACCATCGACAGGGGGGTGGTGGTCCGATTCCTACGAGCAGTACTTC

v_call: TRBV2
d_call: NA
j_call: TRBJ2-7
clone_size: NA
cdr3_aa: CASSDTREQYF
cdr3_nt: TGTGCCAGCAGTGATACGAGGGAGCAGTACTTC

v_call: TRBV5-6
d_call: TRBD1
j_call: TRBJ1-4
clone_size: NA
cdr3_aa: CASSHLEGANNEKLFF
cdr3_nt: TGTGCCAGCAGCCACCTTGAGGGGGCTAATAATGAAAAACTGTTTTTT

v_call: TRBV5-4
d_call: TRBD1
j_call: TRBJ1-6
clone_size: NA
cdr3_aa: CASSSGTGGRDYNSPLHF
cdr3_nt: TGTGCCAGCAGCTCCGGGACAGGGGGTCGGGACTATAATTCACCCCTCCACTTT

v_call: TRBV9
d_call: NA
j_call: TRBJ1-4
clone_size: NA
cdr3_aa: CASSPRRADSNEKLFF
cdr3_nt: TGTGCCAGCAGCCCCCGGCGGGCCGACTCTAATGAAAAACTGTTTTTT

v_call: TRBV30
d_call: NA
j_call: TRBJ2-6
clone_size: NA
cdr3_aa: CAWGAGLGLGANVLTF
cdr3_nt: TGTGCCTGGGGGGCAGGGTTAGGTCTTGGGGCCAACGTCCTGACTTTC

v_call: TRBV6-5
d_call: TRBD1
j_call: TRBJ1-2
clone_size: NA
cdr3_aa: CASSSGTGGFGYGYTF
cdr3_nt: TGTGCCAGCAGTTCCGGGACAGGGGGCTTTGGCTATGGCTACACCTTC

v_call: TRBV19
d_call: NA
j_call: TRBJ1-2
clone_size: NA
cdr3_aa: CASLANYGYTF
cdr3_nt: TGTGCCAGTTTAGCTAACTATGGCTACACCTTC

v_call: TRBV27
d_call: TRBD1
j_call: TRBJ1-5
clone_size: NA
cdr3_aa: CASSSGTGGVQPQHF
cdr3_nt: TGTGCCAGCAGTTCAGGGACAGGGGGAGTGCAGCCCCAGCATTTT

v_call: TRBV25-1
d_call: NA
j_call: TRBJ1-1
clone_size: NA
cdr3_aa: CASSRSTEAFF
cdr3_nt: TGTGCCAGCAGTAGGAGTACTGAAGCTTTCTTT

v_call: TRBV5-5
d_call: TRBD1
j_call: TRBJ2-3
clone_size: NA
cdr3_aa: CASSFTYRDREADTQYF
cdr3_nt: TGTGCCAGCAGCTTTACTTACCGGGACAGGGAAGCAGATACGCAGTATTTT

v_call: TRBV5-4
d_call: NA
j_call: TRBJ2-1
clone_size: NA
cdr3_aa: CASSSRGSYNEQFF
cdr3_nt: TGTGCCAGCAGCTCCAGGGGTTCCTACAATGAGCAGTTCTTC

v_call: TRBV27
d_call: NA
j_call: TRBJ2-7
clone_size: once
cdr3_aa: CASSLLQGTYEQYF
cdr3_nt: TGTGCCAGCAGTTTACTACAGGGCACCTACGAGCAGTACTTC

v_call: TRBV7-2
d_call: TRBD2
j_call: TRBJ2-7
clone_size: NA
cdr3_aa: CASTKVIAGPVTYEQYF
cdr3_nt: TGTGCCAGCACGAAGGTTATAGCGGGGCCTGTAACCTACGAGCAGTACTTC

v_call: TRBV5-6
d_call: NA
j_call: TRBJ2-5
clone_size: NA
cdr3_aa: CASSSGVRETQYF
cdr3_nt: TGTGCCAGCAGCTCCGGGGTGAGAGAGACCCAGTACTTC

v_call: TRBV6-1
d_call: NA
j_call: TRBJ1-6
clone_size: NA
cdr3_aa: CASSGFSYNSPLHF
cdr3_nt: TGTGCCTCCAGCGGATTCTCCTATAATTCACCCCTCCACTTT

v_call: TRBV11-1
d_call: TRBD1
j_call: TRBJ2-3
clone_size: NA
cdr3_aa: CASSTGQVTQYF
cdr3_nt: TGTGCCAGCAGCACCGGACAGGTGACGCAGTATTTT

v_call: TRBV19
d_call: NA
j_call: TRBJ1-1
clone_size: NA
cdr3_aa: CASSISSRSTEAFF
cdr3_nt: TGTGCCAGTAGTATATCGAGTCGTTCAACTGAAGCTTTCTTT

v_call: TRBV5-5
d_call: NA
j_call: TRBJ1-1
clone_size: NA
cdr3_aa: CASSLVPGSGEAFF
cdr3_nt: TGTGCCAGCAGCTTGGTTCCAGGGTCCGGAGAAGCTTTCTTT

v_call: TRBV7-8
d_call: NA
j_call: TRBJ1-5
clone_size: many
cdr3_aa: CASSLWGEANQPQHF
cdr3_nt: TGTGCCAGCAGCTTGTGGGGGGAGGCAAATCAGCCCCAGCATTTT

v_call: TRBV18
d_call: NA
j_call: TRBJ2-5
clone_size: NA
cdr3_aa: CASSPVNTEYQETQYF
cdr3_nt: TGTGCCAGCTCACCTGTGAACACAGAATACCAAGAGACCCAGTACTTC

v_call: TRBV9
d_call: TRBD1
j_call: TRBJ2-3
clone_size: NA
cdr3_aa: CARLTYIGTGGPDTQYF
cdr3_nt: TGTGCCAGGTTGACCTATATTGGAACAGGGGGCCCAGATACGCAGTATTTT

v_call: TRBV18
d_call: TRBD2
j_call: TRBJ2-3
clone_size: NA
cdr3_aa: CASSPSGLAGGTDTQYF
cdr3_nt: TGTGCCAGCTCACCGAGCGGACTAGCGGGGGGCACAGATACGCAGTATTTT

v_call: TRBV7-2
d_call: NA
j_call: TRBJ1-5
clone_size: NA
cdr3_aa: CASSLGGGVSNQPQHF
cdr3_nt: TGTGCCAGCAGCTTAGGCGGAGGGGTTAGCAATCAGCCCCAGCATTTT

v_call: TRBV7-9
d_call: NA
j_call: TRBJ2-5
clone_size: NA
cdr3_aa: CASSSSGTQYF
cdr3_nt: TGTGCCAGCAGCTCATCGGGGACCCAGTACTTC

v_call: TRBV19
d_call: NA
j_call: TRBJ1-2
clone_size: NA
cdr3_aa: CASSMNLRQPGYTF
cdr3_nt: TGTGCCAGTAGTATGAATCTGCGACAGCCCGGCTACACCTTC

v_call: TRBV19
d_call: TRBD1
j_call: TRBJ1-3
clone_size: NA
cdr3_aa: CASTTKRGPGNTIYF
cdr3_nt: TGTGCCAGTACCACGAAAAGGGGGCCTGGAAACACCATATATTTT

v_call: TRBV6-5
d_call: NA
j_call: TRBJ2-1
clone_size: NA
cdr3_aa: CASSSRTNPNEQFF
cdr3_nt: TGTGCCAGCAGTTCCCGGACTAACCCCAATGAGCAGTTCTTC

v_call: TRBV7-3
d_call: TRBD1
j_call: TRBJ1-6
clone_size: few
cdr3_aa: CASSPTGGYSPLHF
cdr3_nt: TGTGCCAGCAGCCCCACAGGGGGGTATTCACCCCTCCACTTT

v_call: TRBV7-8
d_call: NA
j_call: TRBJ1-1
clone_size: medium-sized
cdr3_aa: CASSLGQEWYTEAFF
cdr3_nt: TGTGCCAGCAGCTTAGGACAGGAGTGGTATACTGAAGCTTTCTTT

v_call: TRBV29-1
d_call: NA
j_call: TRBJ2-5
clone_size: NA
cdr3_aa: CSVDAGSETQYF
cdr3_nt: TGCAGCGTTGATGCAGGGTCGGAGACCCAGTACTTC

v_call: TRBV4-1
d_call: TRBD1
j_call: TRBJ2-2
clone_size: few
cdr3_aa: CASSRSGTGTTGELFF
cdr3_nt: TGCGCCAGCAGTAGGTCCGGGACAGGGACCACCGGGGAGCTGTTTTTT

v_call: TRBV7-2
d_call: NA
j_call: TRBJ1-1
clone_size: NA
cdr3_aa: CASSFPQRGTEAFF
cdr3_nt: TGTGCCAGCAGCTTCCCCCAGAGGGGGACTGAAGCTTTCTTT

v_call: TRBV4-1
d_call: NA
j_call: TRBJ2-3
clone_size: once
cdr3_aa: CASSFRTDTDTQYF
cdr3_nt: TGCGCCAGCAGCTTCCGGACAGACACAGATACGCAGTATTTT